The sequence of this T cell receptor beta chain was determined in a study of T-cell memory formation after mild COVID-19 (dated by TCRdb to the early 2020s). Context from the whole study: TCR sequence clusters from the two donors were largely donor specific. The cohort comprised two young, previously healthy adult volunteers, one female and one male. In a couple of donors, T-cell clones that expanded and contracted after mild COVID-19 were tracked by sequencing TCRalpha and TCRbeta repertoires over time.

Ficoll-Paque density gradient centrifugation was the method used to isolate PBMCs. As to this clonotype: Its antigen is unknown. Base-call qualities are not available, and no considerably larger clone is one nucleotide away.

Between the V and J ends, shortened by 1 base and 8 bases respectively, the junction contains 9 bases. Its CDR3 holds 12 amino acids, cysteine through phenylalanine. Just the 36-base CDR3 DNA is kept, in frame starting at base 1. The germline V gene (reference sequence) specifies GTSNPN as CDR1 and SVGIG as CDR2. TCRdb records Illumina NovaSeq 6000 as the sequencer. cDNA libraries for TCRalpha and TCRbeta were prepared by 5'RACE using constant-segment primers, with sample barcodes and unique molecular identifiers added. RNA was extracted from every sample with Trizol reagent. Library amplification was performed in two PCR steps, and a second sample barcode and Illumina TruSeq adapters were introduced in the second step. Sequencing of the libraries was done on an Illumina NovaSeq, producing 2 x 150 bp paired-end reads. In the original analysis: With migec v1.2.7, reads were demultiplexed and then collapsed into UMI-guided consensus sequences. Using mixcr v2.1.11, the UMI consensuses were aligned to TRA and TRB V and J templates and assembled into clonotypes. Clonotypes were classified as expanded or contracted when called significant by both edgeR and NoisET, with noise models trained on biological replicates. For edgeR calls, a false discovery rate-adjusted p below 0.01 and a log2 fold-change threshold of 1 were applied. PCA with hierarchical clustering of max-normalized trajectories of the 1000 most abundant clonotypes was used as exploratory dynamics analysis. Each responding clone was given a CD4 or CD8 phenotype based on the CD4+ and CD8+ repertoires, which had been sequenced separately. TCRdb cleaned the public reads at Q25 with fastp, built clones with MiXCR and kept in-frame beta chains. Every distinct CDR3 protein forms one entry, paired with its most common genes and DNA. TCRdb, not the original authors, processed these V and J calls. This sample holds under 650,000 distinct CDR3 sequences; more than 15% were observed only once. Of the sample, approximately 12% is held by the ten largest clones.

What the work shows at the level of the full study, not this receptor alone: SARS-CoV-2 specificity of the second-wave clones peaking on day 37 was not confirmed. The study included only a couple of mild cases, and larger cohorts that include severe cases with pre-infection samples were judged to be necessary. Contracting CD4+ clones were found mainly in CM and EM memory subsets, while CD8+ clones were enriched in EMRA. Some responding clones were detected in pre-infection memory, which suggested that pre-existing cross-reactive memory T cells had joined the SARS-CoV-2 response. Clones that contracted from day 15 to 85 showed balanced CD4/CD8 phenotypes, whereas a second wave of clones that expanded from day 15 to 37 leaned towards CD4+.

Specimen: PBMCs or a T cell subset sorted from them (not recorded which). Recombination linked TRBV30 to TRBJ2-1; tentative D gene TRBD1, with 6 bases matching. This sequence was found in an adult woman who had mild COVID-19 (a few samples of this study predate the infection). The sample titles of this study are shuffled in the database, so cell type and time point are left out; the donor was told from shared clones. The CDR3 amino acid sequence is: CAWSATGYEQFF. The bases are TGTGCCTGGAGTGCAACAGGGTATGAGCAGTTCTTC.